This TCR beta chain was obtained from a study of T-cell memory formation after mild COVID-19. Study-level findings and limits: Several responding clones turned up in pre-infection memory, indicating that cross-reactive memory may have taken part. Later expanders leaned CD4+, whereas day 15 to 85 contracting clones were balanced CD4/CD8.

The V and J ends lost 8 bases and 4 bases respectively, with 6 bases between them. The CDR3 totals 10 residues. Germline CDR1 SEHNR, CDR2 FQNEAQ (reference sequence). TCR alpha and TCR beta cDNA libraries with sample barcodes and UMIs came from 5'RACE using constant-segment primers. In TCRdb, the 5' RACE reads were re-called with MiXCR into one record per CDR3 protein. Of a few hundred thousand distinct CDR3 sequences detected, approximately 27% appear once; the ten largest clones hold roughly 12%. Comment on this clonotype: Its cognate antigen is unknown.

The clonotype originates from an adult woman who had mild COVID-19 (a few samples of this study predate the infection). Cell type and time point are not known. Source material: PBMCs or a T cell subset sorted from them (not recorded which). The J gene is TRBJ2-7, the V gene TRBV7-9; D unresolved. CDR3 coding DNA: TGTGCCAGCCACCCGTACGAGCAGTACTTC. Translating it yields CASHPYEQYF.